Listed here is a single T cell receptor beta chain. Its target is unknown. The sample comes from a study of tumor-infiltrating lymphocytes in localized non-small cell lung cancer. Study-wide points: Tumors had more T cell infiltration than uninvolved lung, per TCRbeta sequencing and CD3 counts.

The table came from immunoSEQ multiplex PCR; TCRdb's copy has only in-frame clones and leaves some out. The sample shows roughly 13,000 clones, 75% to 85% of them seen only once. V shed 2 bases, J shed 4 bases, and the junction held 5 bases outside the gene matches. The CDR3 spans 15 residues. CDR1 and CDR2 from the germline V gene are SGHNT and YYREEE (reference sequence). The material sequenced was lung tumor tissue. The sequence was collected from a human donor with non-small cell lung cancer. The chain uses TRBV5-4 and TRBJ2-2; 7 nucleotides match TRBD1. CDR3 sequence: CASSFDRVGTGELFF. As DNA, the CDR3 is TGTGCCAGCAGCTTTGACAGGGTAGGCACCGGGGAGCTGTTTTTT.